Listed below are T cell receptor beta chains from one sample, sequenced in a study of chemoradiotherapy in HPV16-positive cancers. Measured with immunoSEQ multiplex PCR; TCRdb has only the in-frame clones, and not every one. There are about 24,000 clones in the sample; about 90% occur only once, and about 4.6% lies in the top ten. The input for sequencing was blood, taken from a patient who underwent chemoradiotherapy. The source is a human donor with HPV-associated anogenital cancer. The CDR3 runs from the conserved cysteine through the conserved F or W. Each record gives: clone size, CDR3 length, D gene, V gene, J gene, CDR3 DNA, CDR3 protein. A D gene is named only where the DNA matches it firmly. The listing skips clone size in some rows; elsewhere it reads once, few, many or a size class.

>-|15|-|TRBV7-7|TRBJ1-1
TGTGCCAGCAGCCCGTTGGAGGGGGGCTTGGCTGAAGCTTTCTTT
CASSPLEGGLAEAFF
>-|14|-|TRBV5-1|TRBJ1-2
TGCGCCAGCAGCTTGGGCGGGACATCAGGTGGCTACACCTTC
CASSLGGTSGGYTF
>-|16|TRBD2|TRBV6-5|TRBJ2-3
TGTGCCAGCAGTTACTCGACTAGCGGAAACACAGATACGCAGTATTTT
CASSYSTSGNTDTQYF
>-|15|TRBD2|TRBV4-2|TRBJ2-1
TGTGCCAGCAGCTGGGCCGGGACTAGCGGTAATGAGCAGTTCTTC
CASSWAGTSGNEQFF
>-|14|TRBD1|TRBV29-1|TRBJ2-3
TGCAGCGTTCTACAGGGGGGAAGTCCAGATACGCAGTATTTT
CSVLQGGSPDTQYF
>-|12|-|TRBV27|TRBJ2-7
TGTGCCAGCAGCCCTCGGGGCTCCGAGCAGTACTTC
CASSPRGSEQYF
>-|16|TRBD1|TRBV7-7|TRBJ1-2
TGTGCCAGCAGCTGGAACGGGGGACAGGTCAACTATGGCTACACCTTC
CASSWNGGQVNYGYTF
>-|15|TRBD1|TRBV2|TRBJ1-6
TGTGCCAGGGGCACAGGGGACCCCTATAATTCACCCCTCCACTTT
CARGTGDPYNSPLHF
>-|16|-|TRBV9|TRBJ1-4
TGTGCCAGCAGCGTCGGCAGGCTTGCAACTAATGAAAAACTGTTTTTT
CASSVGRLATNEKLFF
>-|15|-|TRBV30|TRBJ1-4
TGTGCCTGGAGTGTTAGATCCTTAAGAGGTGAAAAACTGTTTTTT
CAWSVRSLRGEKLFF
>-|14|-|TRBV19|TRBJ1-2
TGTGCCAGTAGTACCTCAGGGCGGGACTATGGCTACACCTTC
CASSTSGRDYGYTF
>once|13|-|TRBV7-2|TRBJ1-2
TGTGCCAGCAGCGTGGGACAAAACTATGGCTACACCTTC
CASSVGQNYGYTF
>-|14|TRBD1|TRBV18|TRBJ1-2
TGTGCCAGCTCACCAGACAGGGCAAACTATGGCTACACCTTC
CASSPDRANYGYTF
>-|15|TRBD2|TRBV5-4|TRBJ2-1
TGTGCCAGCAGCTTGGCCGGACTAGGAGACAATGAGCAGTTCTTC
CASSLAGLGDNEQFF
>-|13|-|TRBV9|TRBJ2-5
TGTGCCAGCAGCGTAGCGGGGGTGGGGACCCAGTACTTC
CASSVAGVGTQYF
>-|15|-|TRBV9|TRBJ1-1
TGTGCCAGCAGCGCCGACGGCGCCCCAACTGAGAAAGCTTTCTTT
CASSADGAPTEKAFF
>once|13|-|TRBV5-1|TRBJ2-1
TGCGCCAGCAGCTTGGTGGTCGACAATGAGCAGTTCTTC
CASSLVVDNEQFF
>-|16|TRBD2|TRBV7-2|TRBJ2-1
TGTGCCAGCAGTTTACCGGGACTAGCGGCCTACAATGAGCAGTTCTTC
CASSLPGLAAYNEQFF
>-|18|TRBD2|TRBV4-3|TRBJ2-3
TGCGCCAGCAGCCAAGATAAGACTAGCGGGTATAGCACAGATACGCAGTATTTT
CASSQDKTSGYSTDTQYF
>once|14|-|TRBV11-2|TRBJ2-3
TGTGCCAGCAGCCTTAGCCGGTTGGGTGATACGCAGTATTTT
CASSLSRLGDTQYF
>-|14|TRBD1|TRBV7-9|TRBJ2-5
TGTGCCAGCAGCTCGCCGGACAGGGGTCAGACCCAGTACTTC
CASSSPDRGQTQYF
>few|12|-|TRBV19|TRBJ2-4
TGTGCCAGTAGTACACAGGAAAACATTCAGTACTTC
CASSTQENIQYF
>-|15|-|TRBV9|TRBJ2-3
TGTGCCAGCAGCGTAGGGGCCTCTAGCACAGATACGCAGTATTTT
CASSVGASSTDTQYF
>-|13|-|TRBV19|TRBJ1-1
TGTGCCAGTAGTCCGGACGGAAACACTGAAGCTTTCTTT
CASSPDGNTEAFF
>-|16|-|TRBV4-2|TRBJ1-4
TGTGCCAGCAGCCGAGCGAATACAGGGAGTAATGAAAAACTGTTTTTT
CASSRANTGSNEKLFF
>-|14|-|TRBV11-3|TRBJ1-2
TGTGCCAGCAGCCTGGACAGTTCTAACTATGGCTACACCTTC
CASSLDSSNYGYTF
>-|15|TRBD2|TRBV4-2|TRBJ2-1
TGTGCCAGCAGCCAAGAGTCTAGCGGCCACAATGAGCAGTTCTTC
CASSQESSGHNEQFF
>few|16|TRBD1|TRBV5-6|TRBJ1-6
TGTGCCAGCAGCTTCCACAGGGGGCAGGGTCCGCCACCCCTCCACTTT
CASSFHRGQGPPPLHF
>-|14|-|TRBV18|TRBJ2-2
TGTGCCAGCTCACCACCTCATATGGGCGGGGAGCTGTTTTTT
CASSPPHMGGELFF
>few|13|-|TRBV4-1|TRBJ1-2
TGCGCCAGCAGCCAAGAAGAGTGGTGGGGCTACACCTTC
CASSQEEWWGYTF
>-|14|TRBD1|TRBV6-5|TRBJ1-5
TGTGCCAGCAGACTCGACAGGGCCCATCAGCCCCAGCATTTT
CASRLDRAHQPQHF
>-|12|-|TRBV19|TRBJ2-7
TGTGCCAGTAGTGCGGGACCATACGAGCAGTACTTC
CASSAGPYEQYF
>-|12|-|TRBV7-2|TRBJ2-3
TGTGCCAGCAGCCCATACACAGATACGCAGTATTTT
CASSPYTDTQYF
>once|17|TRBD2|TRBV10-3|TRBJ2-1
TGTGCCATCAGTGAGGGGTCTAGCGGGGGCCTCCTTAATGAGCAGTTCTTC
CAISEGSSGGLLNEQFF
>-|13|-|TRBV30|TRBJ1-4
TGTGCCACCGAGCAGGGCGCGGGGGGAAAACTGTTTTTT
CATEQGAGGKLFF
>-|16|-|TRBV7-9|TRBJ2-1
TGTGCCAGCAGCTTCAAAGTCGGGGTGTCCTACAATGAGCAGTTCTTC
CASSFKVGVSYNEQFF
>-|16|-|TRBV5-4|TRBJ2-2
TGTGCCAGCAGCTCCCCAGGGGTGGAGGGCACCGGGGAGCTGTTTTTT
CASSSPGVEGTGELFF
>-|15|-|TRBV9|TRBJ1-4
TGTGCCAGCAGCGTAGCAGGGAGGTTTGATGAAAAACTGTTTTTT
CASSVAGRFDEKLFF
>-|17|TRBD1|TRBV27|TRBJ1-2
TGTGCCAGCAGACCTATTTTCCCAGGGGACAGTAACTATGGCTACACCTTC
CASRPIFPGDSNYGYTF
>-|18|TRBD1|TRBV9|TRBJ2-6
TGTGCCAGCAGCGTAAGGAGACAGGGAAGAACTGGGGCCAACGTCCTGACTTTC
CASSVRRQGRTGANVLTF
>few|13|-|TRBV29-1|TRBJ2-7
TGCAGCGTTGATCTGACAGGATTCAGCGAGCAGTACTTC
CSVDLTGFSEQYF
>-|16|-|TRBV5-1|TRBJ2-5
TGCGCCAGCAGCCTCTCCGGTGGGAGCCTTCCAGAGACCCAGTACTTC
CASSLSGGSLPETQYF
>-|14|-|TRBV9|TRBJ1-3
TGTGCCAGCAGCGTAGCTAACGAAGCTAGCACCATATATTTT
CASSVANEASTIYF
>-|14|-|TRBV5-1|TRBJ2-5
TGCGCCAGCAGCTTGGAGGGCAGCAAGGAGACCCAGTACTTC
CASSLEGSKETQYF
>-|13|-|TRBV29-1|TRBJ2-7
TGCAGCGTTGAAGAAGGGCTTGGCTACGAGCAGTACTTC
CSVEEGLGYEQYF
>-|14|TRBD1|TRBV6-4|TRBJ1-2
TGTGCCAGCAGTGTGGAGCAGGGGGATGGTGGCTACACCTTC
CASSVEQGDGGYTF
>-|15|-|TRBV7-2|TRBJ2-5
TGTGCCAGCAGCCTCTCACTGGCGCCCCGAGAGACCCAGTACTTC
CASSLSLAPRETQYF
>-|12|-|TRBV30|TRBJ1-2
TGTGCCTGGAGTCCCCAGGGAGCGGGCTACACCTTC
CAWSPQGAGYTF
>once|15|TRBD1|TRBV5-1|TRBJ2-7
TGCGCCAGCAGCACCGGGACAGGGAGAGTCTACGAGCAGTACTTC
CASSTGTGRVYEQYF